This TCR beta chain was obtained from a study of shared clonotypes between healthy human individuals. Findings and limits, study-wide: Naive subsets typically showed greater estimated richness than memory subsets.

The CDR3 runs 15 residues. Germline CDR1 and CDR2: LGHNA and YSLEER. The V gene end was trimmed by 0 bases and the J gene end by 7 bases; junction bases not matched to a gene: 5. The deep-level immunoSEQ assay was used. This table comes from immunoSEQ multiplex PCR, and its TCRdb copy is limited to in-frame clones, with some not included. The sample yields some 2.1 million clones, just over 90% seen once. On this clone itself: What it binds is not known.

Naivety among CD8 cells was defined by CD45RO negativity and positive CCR7 selection, thereby excluding terminally differentiated effector memory CD45RA+ cells. The specimen sequenced was naive CD8+ T cells from PBMCs. The receptor was derived from a man aged 18 to 29 in good health. Some clones in this sample may be carry-over from other donors' samples. The chain couples TRBV4-3 to TRBJ2-1; 8 bases agree with TRBD2. This CDR3 reads CASSQERASGNEQFF. The CDR3 nucleotides read TGCGCCAGCAGCCAAGAAAGAGCTAGCGGGAATGAGCAGTTCTTC.